The T cell receptor (beta chain) under discussion was sequenced for a study of T-cell reconstitution after alpha-beta-depleted transplantation in children (dated by TCRdb to the mid-2010s). A note on the overall study: Using TCR repertoire profiling, the study quantitatively followed how T-cell immune reconstitution unfolded in children after TCRalphabeta/CD19-depleted allogeneic hematopoietic cell transplantation. Paper-wide results and their limitations: In some patients, high TCRbeta diversity at day 60 was attributed to recipient T cells and intrathymic progenitors that had survived conditioning. Apparently early alphabetaT-cell count recovery about two months after transplant reportedly relied on only several hundred rapidly expanded clones derived from non-depleted graft cells. Over the following months the frequencies of hyperexpanded clones went down, and after one year T-cell counts and TCRbeta diversity were mostly credited to newly produced T cells.

Details on this clonotype: Its antigen target is currently unknown. Base qualities are missing; no much larger clone stands one base away.

V and J lose 6 bases and 0 bases, and a span of 18 bases separates them. From the cysteine through the phenylalanine, the CDR3 covers 16 amino acids. Of all the DNA, just the CDR3 is kept, 48 bases in frame from base 1. CDR1 SNHLY and CDR2 FYNNEI were looked up in the germline V gene. Libraries were prepared through PCR. Sequencing was carried out with an Illumina HiSeq 2500. Molecular barcoding was employed in the preparation of TCR libraries, with unique molecular identifiers being used to normalize TCRbeta repertoire quantification. Using fastp at Q25 and MiXCR, TCRdb reprocessed the public reads and kept productive beta chains. Each CDR3 protein appears once, grouped with its most common genes and DNA. Present in this sample are a few hundred thousand distinct CDR3 sequences, around 25% of which were seen just once. Of the sample, about 2.6% falls within the top ten clones. Interpreted using the paper, the treatment or condition label stands for: allogeneic hematopoietic cell transplantation with graft depleted of TCRalphabeta T cells and CD19 B cells. The children who served as transplant recipients had been given grafts of TCRalphabeta/CD19-depleted allogeneic hematopoietic cells.

The TCR sequence derives from a girl between 2 and 10 years old with Fanconi anemia, due to receive a stem cell transplant. The V and J segments used are TRBV2 and TRBJ2-7; TRBD1 is perhaps the D gene, given 6 matching bases. Sequenced here: PBMCs, sampled before TCRalphabeta/CD19-depleted stem cell transplant. The CDR3 region reads CASRKYRDASSYEQYF. The nucleotides read TGTGCCAGCAGGAAATACAGGGATGCTAGCTCCTACGAGCAGTACTTC.